The 5 T cell receptor beta chains presented below share a single source sample, sequenced in a study of T cells in Graves' hyperthyroidism and ophthalmopathy. Template material for amplifying TCR beta CDR3 regions consisted of RNA transcripts. TCR CDR3 regions were first amplified by RT-PCR with HTBI primers. TCRdb re-called the multiplex PCR reads through MiXCR, storing one row per CDR3 protein. Counted here are about 600,000 distinct CDR3 sequences, approximately 14% occurring once; the ten biggest clones make up 7.1%. Sample: blood. These TCRs come from a young woman with Graves' ophthalmopathy.

This clonotype came up a few times. The V and J genes are TRBV18 and TRBJ1-2; TRBD1 aligns across 8 bases. J gave up 2 bases and V 3 bases, and 5 bases lay outside the gene matches. The CDR3 loop spans 15 amino acids. Per germline, CDR1 KGHSH and CDR2 LQKENI. The CDR3 bases are TGTGCCAGCTCACCCGGACAGGGAACAAACTATGGCTACACCTTC. Translation: CASSPGQGTNYGYTF.

This clonotype was picked up many times. The V gene is TRBV6-1, the J gene TRBJ2-7; D is tentatively TRBD1 or TRBD2 (5 bases each). V was cut by 8 bases and J by 5 bases, with 13 bases left in between. Germline-derived CDR1 and CDR2 are MNHNS and SASEGT. The CDR3 is 12 residues long. The CDR3 loop is CASRDPLHEQYF. CDR3 in DNA: TGTGCCAGCCGGGACCCGCTCCACGAGCAGTACTTC.

CDR3 sequence (DNA): TGTGCCAGCAGCTTACGGACAGGGTTCTTTCCCGGGGAGCTGTTTTTT. Protein product: CASSLRTGFFPGELFF. The V call is TRBV7-2, the J call TRBJ2-2, with TRBD1 matching over 8 bases. Germline lookup yields CDR1 SGHTA and CDR2 FQGNSA. The CDR3 loop spans 16 amino acids. V lost 2 bases and J lost 6; bases outside the gene matches: 8. Full variable domain (missing parts from reference TRBV7-2 and TRBJ2-2): GAGVSQSPSNKVTEKGKDVELRCDPISGHTALYWYRQSLGQGLEFLIYFQGNSAPDKSGLPSDRFSAERTGGSVSTLTIQRTQQEDSAVYLCASSLRTGFFPGELFFGEGSRLTVL.

This chain joins TRBV19 and TRBJ1-4; D gene ambiguous. CDR3 length: 15 residues. Germline lookup yields CDR1 LNHDA and CDR2 SQIVND (reference sequence). Trimming cost V 1 base and J 3 bases, with 9 bases left between them. CDR3 nucleotides: TGTGCCAGTAGTATAGTTGATGAGGCTAATGAAAAACTGTTTTTT. Protein sequence: CASSIVDEANEKLFF.

The chain employs TRBV27 and TRBJ2-7; D may be TRBD1 or TRBD2 (5 bases each). Germline loops: CDR1 MNHEY, CDR2 SMNVEV (reference sequence). Deletions cut 3 bases from V and 6 bases from J, with 15 bases between. The CDR3 length is 14 residues. The CDR3 region has the DNA TGTGCCAGCAGTTTCGTAGGTGGGGCGGGCGAGCAGTACTTC. Amino acids: CASSFVGGAGEQYF.